This TCR beta chain was identified during a study of CD8 T cells in Susac syndrome. When the RNA was reverse transcribed, random hexamers were used with an input of roughly 0.45 to 1 ug. TCRdb recomputed calls from the immunoSEQ multiplex PCR reads with MiXCR, one row per CDR3 protein. The sample carries over 70,000 distinct CDR3 sequences, approximately 96% recorded once. The CDR3 contains 13 residues. Germline lookup yields CDR1 SGHAT and CDR2 FQNNGV. V lost 2 bases and J lost 5, with 9 bases in between. The chain links TRBV11-2 to TRBJ2-5; D gene ambiguous. The TCR originated in a human donor with Susac syndrome. Material: CD8+ T cells from PBMCs. The CDR3 sequence is CASSLTGAETQYF. The CDR3 bases are TGTGCCAGCAGCTTAACCGGTGCCGAGACCCAGTACTTC.